The table lists the clone carrying this TCR beta chain with a few counts. The data stem from a study of molecular identifiers for immune sequencing clone quantification. Across the whole study: Five portions were made in replicates from RNA of approximately 22,000 or 94,000 naive CD8 cells, and four underwent sequencing.

Bulk TCR library preparation followed previously described methods with listed TCR primers. TCRdb ran MiXCR on the PCR reads and lists one entry per CDR3 protein. This sample has approximately 500,000 distinct CDR3 sequences, with around 23% found just once. The sequencing sample was made of naive CD8+ T cells from blood, with Jurkat cell RNA spiked in. Subset given: FACS-sorted CD8+CD4-CCR7+CD45RA+ naive T cells. The clonotype was recovered from a human donor in good health. Some libraries in this study had Jurkat cell RNA spiked in.

CDR3 in amino acids: CASSQEGFVTDTQYF. CDR3 DNA: TGTGCCAGTAGTCAGGAGGGGTTTGTCACAGATACGCAGTATTTT. The chain uses TRBV19 and TRBJ2-3, with D tentatively TRBD2 (6 bases). The CDR3 totals 15 residues. Germline assignment: CDR1 LNHDA and CDR2 SQIVND (reference sequence). The V end lost 5 bases, the J end lost 2 bases, and 14 bases lay between the germline ends.